Listed below are T cell receptor beta chains from one sample, sequenced in a study of cytomegalovirus exposure and HLA in healthy donors. Libraries were prepared by immunoSEQ multiplex PCR; TCRdb keeps only in-frame clonotypes and omits some of them. This sample carries some 170,000 clones, 70% to 80% of them seen once, and the ten largest clones take about 9.6%. The specimen sequenced was PBMCs. These receptors were collected from a young man in good health and CMV-seropositive. Each CDR3 is given with its conserved first and last residue. D genes are given only for firm matches. Expanded clones are given a class, and other clones once, few, many or no size at all.

j_gene: TRBJ2-7; d_gene: NA; v_gene: TRBV6-8; abundance: NA; CDR3aa: CASKTLAYEQYF; CDR3nt: TGTGCCAGCAAAACACTAGCTTACGAGCAGTACTTC
j_gene: TRBJ1-2; d_gene: TRBD1; v_gene: TRBV9; abundance: NA; CDR3aa: CASSVGGRTGVGGYTF; CDR3nt: TGTGCCAGCAGCGTAGGGGGTCGGACAGGGGTCGGCGGCTACACCTTC
j_gene: TRBJ2-1; d_gene: NA; v_gene: TRBV25-1; abundance: NA; CDR3aa: CASSARGRAFYNEQFF; CDR3nt: TGTGCCAGCAGCGCTAGGGGGAGGGCCTTCTACAATGAGCAGTTCTTC
j_gene: TRBJ2-4; d_gene: TRBD1; v_gene: TRBV11-3; abundance: NA; CDR3aa: CASSLGGQGGPAKNIQYF; CDR3nt: TGTGCCAGCAGCTTAGGGGGACAGGGAGGCCCGGCCAAAAACATTCAGTACTTC
j_gene: TRBJ2-7; d_gene: NA; v_gene: TRBV2; abundance: NA; CDR3aa: CASRTLGLNYEQYF; CDR3nt: TGTGCCAGCAGGACTCTGGGACTGAACTACGAGCAGTACTTC
j_gene: TRBJ2-2; d_gene: NA; v_gene: TRBV11-3; abundance: NA; CDR3aa: CASSLSGVGGELFF; CDR3nt: TGTGCCAGCAGCTTATCGGGAGTTGGCGGGGAGCTGTTTTTT
j_gene: TRBJ2-2; d_gene: TRBD2; v_gene: TRBV5-4; abundance: NA; CDR3aa: CASSSGGLADTGELFF; CDR3nt: TGTGCCAGCAGCTCGGGCGGACTAGCAGACACCGGGGAGCTGTTTTTT
j_gene: TRBJ1-2; d_gene: NA; v_gene: TRBV15; abundance: few; CDR3aa: CATSRPDIYGYTF; CDR3nt: TGTGCCACCAGCAGACCAGACATCTACGGCTACACCTTC
j_gene: TRBJ1-4; d_gene: TRBD1; v_gene: TRBV7-9; abundance: NA; CDR3aa: CASSSPKTGEREKLFF; CDR3nt: TGTGCCAGCAGCTCCCCGAAGACAGGGGAGCGTGAAAAACTGTTTTTT
j_gene: TRBJ2-3; d_gene: TRBD2; v_gene: TRBV9; abundance: NA; CDR3aa: CASSVPSGGEPSTDTQYF; CDR3nt: TGTGCCAGCAGCGTACCTAGCGGGGGGGAACCTAGCACAGATACGCAGTATTTT
j_gene: TRBJ2-7; d_gene: NA; v_gene: TRBV5-1; abundance: NA; CDR3aa: CASRQEYEQYF; CDR3nt: TGCGCCAGCAGACAGGAGTACGAGCAGTACTTC